The rows below give T cell receptor beta chains drawn from one sample of a study of cytomegalovirus exposure and HLA in healthy donors. Clones were read by immunoSEQ multiplex PCR, and TCRdb kept only the in-frame ones, dropping some. The listing records about 54,000 clones. The specimen sequenced was PBMCs. The source of these receptors is a woman between 40 and 55 years old in good health and CMV-seronegative. The CDR3 runs from the conserved cysteine through the conserved F or W. D genes are given only for firm matches.

cdr3_aa | cdr3_nt | d_call | j_call | v_call
CAISEETGPYGYTF | TGTGCCATCAGTGAGGAGACAGGACCTTATGGCTACACCTTC | . | TRBJ1-2 | TRBV10-3
CASSDSRRGGEQYF | TGTGCCAGCAGTGACTCGCGTCGGGGGGGGGAGCAGTACTTC | TRBD2 | TRBJ2-7 | TRBV6-4
CASSEDRGVTEAFF | TGTGCCAGCAGTGAGGACAGGGGCGTCACTGAAGCTTTCTTT | TRBD1 | TRBJ1-1 | TRBV6-5
CATSSRTIQTDTQYF | TGTGCCACCAGCAGCCGGACTATTCAAACAGATACGCAGTATTTT | . | TRBJ2-3 | TRBV15
CASSIIGGGNQPQHF | TGTGCCAGTAGTATAATAGGGGGTGGCAATCAGCCCCAGCATTTT | . | TRBJ1-5 | TRBV19
CASSLGRGWTNEKLFF | TGTGCCAGCAGCTTAGGGAGGGGCTGGACTAATGAAAAACTGTTTTTT | . | TRBJ1-4 | TRBV7-9
CASSFSGAPDTQYF | TGTGCCAGCAGCTTTTCCGGAGCTCCAGATACGCAGTATTTT | . | TRBJ2-3 | TRBV11-2
CASSAVGQGVVGYTF | TGTGCCAGCAGCGCCGTCGGACAGGGGGTGGTTGGCTACACCTTC | TRBD1 | TRBJ1-2 | TRBV9
CASTSAAGLNTGELFF | TGTGCCAGCACCTCGGCAGCGGGGCTAAACACCGGGGAGCTGTTTTTT | TRBD2 | TRBJ2-2 | TRBV27
CASSSQPGSYEQYF | TGCGCCAGCAGCTCCCAGCCAGGATCCTACGAGCAGTACTTC | . | TRBJ2-7 | TRBV5-1
CASTSSGGTGELFF | TGTGCCAGCACGTCTAGCGGGGGTACCGGGGAGCTGTTTTTT | TRBD2 | TRBJ2-2 | TRBV28
CAWSVVRDGYTF | TGTGCCTGGAGTGTTGTTAGAGATGGCTACACCTTC | . | TRBJ1-2 | TRBV30
CASSVVGGGYTF | TGTGCCAGCAGCGTAGTGGGGGGTGGCTACACCTTC | . | TRBJ1-2 | TRBV9
CASSLAPQGGSPLHF | TGCGCCAGCAGCTTGGCTCCCCAGGGCGGCTCACCCCTCCACTTT | . | TRBJ1-6 | TRBV5-1
CASSQDLTSTEETQYF | TGCGCCAGCAGCCAAGATCTAACTAGCACGGAAGAGACCCAGTACTTC | . | TRBJ2-5 | TRBV4-3
CASSLAQDYGGYNEQFF | TGTGCCAGCAGCTTAGCGCAGGACTACGGGGGATACAATGAGCAGTTCTTC | . | TRBJ2-1 | TRBV7-9
CASSPPTGRETKAFF | TGTGCCAGCTCACCACCAACGGGTAGGGAGACAAAAGCTTTCTTT | . | TRBJ1-1 | TRBV18
CASSISRDRATEAFF | TGTGCCAGTAGTATTAGCCGGGACAGGGCCACTGAAGCTTTCTTT | TRBD1 | TRBJ1-1 | TRBV19
CASSIPGQDFTEAFF | TGTGCCAGCTCTATACCGGGACAGGATTTCACTGAAGCTTTCTTT | TRBD1 | TRBJ1-1 | TRBV28
CASSYSQGDNSPLHF | TGTGCCAGCAGTTACTCACAGGGGGATAATTCACCCCTCCACTTT | TRBD1 | TRBJ1-6 | TRBV6-5
CASSYGTSGRYEQYF | TGTGCCAGCAGTTACGGGACTAGCGGGAGGTACGAGCAGTACTTC | TRBD2 | TRBJ2-7 | TRBV6-5
CASSPQVVYGYTF | TGTGCCAGCAGCCCTCAGGTGGTCTATGGCTACACCTTC | . | TRBJ1-2 | TRBV7-9
CASSFGHENTEAFF | TGCGCCAGCAGCTTTGGACACGAGAACACTGAAGCTTTCTTT | . | TRBJ1-1 | TRBV5-1
CASSDGGAGGYEQYF | TGTGCCAGCAGTGACGGGGGAGCGGGGGGCTACGAGCAGTACTTC | TRBD2 | TRBJ2-7 | TRBV2
CASSKDSQLNYGYTF | TGTGCCAGCAGCAAGGACAGCCAGCTTAACTATGGCTACACCTTC | . | TRBJ1-2 | TRBV2
CASRDSSGGRIDTQYF | TGTGCCAGTCGTGATTCTAGCGGGGGGAGAATTGATACGCAGTATTTT | TRBD2 | TRBJ2-3 | TRBV19
CARGTAQGHRNTEAFF | TGTGCCAGGGGAACAGCACAGGGTCATAGGAACACTGAAGCTTTCTTT | . | TRBJ1-1 | TRBV19
CATAGKVDQPQHF | TGTGCCACTGCGGGGAAAGTGGATCAGCCCCAGCATTTT | . | TRBJ1-5 | TRBV19
CASSGPTGRSSYNSPLHF | TGTGCCAGCAGTGGGCCGACAGGTCGGAGCTCCTATAATTCACCCCTCCACTTT | . | TRBJ1-6 | TRBV28
CASSTGLLTSYEQYF | TGTGCCAGCAGCACGGGACTCTTAACCTCCTACGAGCAGTACTTC | . | TRBJ2-7 | TRBV11-2
CASRRGNSGYEQYF | TGTGCCAGCAGGAGGGGGAATAGCGGGTACGAGCAGTACTTC | . | TRBJ2-7 | TRBV6-5
CASSYSFGRGYEQYF | TGTGCCAGCAGTTACTCGTTCGGGAGAGGCTACGAGCAGTACTTC | . | TRBJ2-7 | TRBV6-5
CASKDRGGVQPQHF | TGTGCCAGCAAGGATAGAGGGGGCGTTCAGCCCCAGCATTTT | TRBD1 | TRBJ1-5 | TRBV28
CASSIEGQGVTGELFF | TGTGCCAGTAGTATAGAAGGCCAGGGGGTCACCGGGGAGCTGTTTTTT | TRBD1 | TRBJ2-2 | TRBV19
CASSQGSGSSYEQYF | TGCGCCAGCAGCCAAGGTAGCGGGAGCTCCTACGAGCAGTACTTC | TRBD2 | TRBJ2-7 | TRBV4-3
CASEPITGENTEAFF | TGTGCCAGCGAACCAATCACAGGGGAGAACACTGAAGCTTTCTTT | TRBD1 | TRBJ1-1 | TRBV28
CASSYGDRAGNTIYF | TGTGCCAGCAGTTACGGGGACAGGGCTGGAAACACCATATATTTT | TRBD1 | TRBJ1-3 | TRBV6-5
CASSRTWLREGSETQYF | TGTGCCAGCTCGCGCACCTGGCTGCGGGAGGGCAGTGAGACCCAGTACTTC | TRBD2 | TRBJ2-5 | TRBV18
CSAIAGDTQYF | TGCAGTGCAATAGCGGGAGATACGCAGTATTTT | TRBD2 | TRBJ2-3 | TRBV20-1